This T cell receptor beta chain was captured in a study of identical twins. Details on this clonotype: Its antigen remains unidentified.

The study, taken as a whole, reports: Fewer insertions characterized abundant cord blood beta clonotypes, whereas memory repertoires showed none. Out-of-frame alpha sequences shared by twins were enriched for low generation probability.

V was shortened by 4 bases and J by 1 base, with 14 bases between the two germline ends. Germline lookup yields CDR1 GTSNPN and CDR2 SVGIG (reference sequence). This CDR3 contains 14 residues. TCRdb passed the 5' RACE reads through MiXCR, listing each CDR3 protein once. The table has about 240,000 distinct CDR3 sequences, 10% to 15% seen once; the top ten hold 4% to 5%. In addition, the sample was reused for a study of yellow fever vaccine responses in identical twins.

The sequence was obtained from a woman in her late teens or twenties in good health. V gene TRBV30 combines with J gene TRBJ2-7, with D possibly being TRBD1 or TRBD2 (5 bases each). Sequenced: memory (CD45RO+) T cells sorted from blood. CDR3 sequence reads: CAWTRGQGSYEQYF. The CDR3 DNA reads as TGTGCCTGGACCCGGGGCCAGGGATCCTACGAGCAGTACTTC.